What follows are 25 T cell receptor beta chains derived from one specimen sequenced in a study of cytomegalovirus exposure and HLA in healthy donors. The PCR made use of 60 Vbeta and 13 Jbeta primers. Measured with immunoSEQ multiplex PCR; TCRdb has only the in-frame clones, and not every one. The profile shows approximately 150,000 clones, 70% to 85% of them singletons. Sequencing input: PBMCs. The receptors stem from a man aged 35 to 55 in good health and CMV-seronegative.

The rearrangement links TRBV6-1 to TRBJ2-3; 9 nucleotides line up with TRBD1. This CDR3 has 14 amino acids. The V gene end was trimmed by 1 base and the J gene end by 4 bases; junction bases not matched to a gene: 0. CDR1 MNHNS and CDR2 SASEGT come from the germline V gene. The CDR3 spells CASSEGQGADTQYF. The DNA of the CDR3 is TGTGCCAGCAGTGAAGGACAGGGGGCAGATACGCAGTATTTT.

V gene TRBV6-6 combines with J gene TRBJ2-5; weak D call: TRBD2 (7 bases). V lost 2 bases and J 4 bases, leaving 14 bases between the germline ends. Per the germline V gene, CDR1 is MNHNY and CDR2 is SVGAGI (reference sequence). The CDR3 has 15 residues. CDR3 coding DNA: TGTGCCAGCAGTTACGGGGGGGCCGACCGAGAGACCCAGTACTTC. This encodes CASSYGGADRETQYF.

V is TRBV25-1 and J is TRBJ2-2; 7 bases are a match to TRBD1. The CDR3 spans 15 residues. Trimming removed 6 bases from V and 0 bases from J; junction bases left unmatched: 4. Per the germline V gene, CDR1 is MGHDK and CDR2 is SYGVNS. The CDR3 DNA sequence: TGTGCCAGCAGACCCGGACAGGCGAACACCGGGGAGCTGTTTTTT. Residues: CASRPGQANTGELFF.

This sequence joins TRBV7-2 and TRBJ2-1, with D hard to call. With 1 base removed from V and 6 bases from J, the gap between germline ends came to 7 bases. This CDR3 spans 13 amino acids. The V gene's germline CDR1 is SGHTA and CDR2 FQGNSA. CDR3 in amino acids: CASSLVHGNEQFF. The CDR3 DNA reads TGTGCCAGCAGCTTAGTTCACGGCAATGAGCAGTTCTTC.

The rearrangement uses TRBV27 and TRBJ1-3; D call uncertain. V gave up 2 bases and J gave up 4 bases, with 3 bases separating them. The CDR3 sequence is 12 residues long. CDR1 and CDR2 (germline): MNHEY, SMNVEV (reference sequence). The DNA for the CDR3 is TGTGCCAGCAGTTTACCGGGAAACACCATATATTTT. Translated, it gives CASSLPGNTIYF.

V and J are TRBV6-5 and TRBJ2-4; 9 bases map to TRBD1. Germline loops: CDR1 MNHEY, CDR2 SVGAGI. The CDR3 extends over 16 amino acids. J gave up 8 bases and V 0 bases, and 8 bases lay outside the gene matches. This chain's CDR3 is CASSYSTGQGTHIQYF. In nucleotides, the CDR3 is TGTGCCAGCAGTTACTCGACGGGACAGGGTACGCACATTCAGTACTTC.

The chain has TRBV2 and TRBJ2-5; tentative D call: TRBD2 (6 bases). This CDR3 has 13 amino acids. The V gene lost 7 bases and the J gene lost 5 bases, with 14 bases spanning the gap. CDR1 and CDR2 from the germline V gene are SNHLY and FYNNEI. CDR3 protein: CASTGSPVETQYF. CDR3 nucleotides: TGTGCCAGCACCGGGAGTCCCGTGGAGACCCAGTACTTC.

The chain employs TRBV15 and TRBJ1-5; D remains unclear. The CDR3 covers 15 residues. Germline CDR1 is LNHNV and CDR2 is YYDKDF (reference sequence). Trimming took 5 bases from V and 1 from J, leaving 12 bases between them. The CDR3 here is CATSEMVESNQPQHF. The CDR3 DNA sequence: TGTGCCACCAGCGAGATGGTTGAGAGCAATCAGCCCCAGCATTTT.

The rearrangement links TRBV6-4 to TRBJ1-1; D uncertain. CDR3 length: 13 residues. Germline loops: CDR1 MRHNA, CDR2 SNTAGT. The germline V and J ends were trimmed by 4 bases and 5 bases, with 11 bases remaining between them. The DNA for the CDR3 is TGTGCCAGCAGTGCGGAGGGCGGGACTGAAGCTTTCTTT. Its protein is CASSAEGGTEAFF.

V is TRBV5-1 and J is TRBJ2-3, with TRBD1 identical over 11 bases. The length of the CDR3 is 14 residues. Per the germline V gene, CDR1 is SGHRS and CDR2 is YFSETQ. V lost 7 bases and J lost 3; bases outside the gene matches: 4. CDR3 amino acids: CASSGTGGTDTQYF. The CDR3 DNA follows: TGCGCCAGCTCCGGGACAGGGGGAACAGATACGCAGTATTTT.

The chain couples TRBV7-8 to TRBJ2-1; possibly TRBD1 for D (5 bases). The V gene lost 4 bases and the J gene lost 12 bases, with 16 bases spanning the gap. This CDR3 contains 13 residues. Germline V gene data show CDR1 as SGHVS and CDR2 as FQNEAQ. This CDR3 reads CASSWGLSGVQFF. In DNA form, the CDR3 reads TGTGCCAGCAGCTGGGGCCTGTCTGGCGTGCAGTTCTTC.

V and J are TRBV6-1 and TRBJ2-7; D may be TRBD2 (6 bases). Germline V gene sequence: CDR1 MNHNS, CDR2 SASEGT. CDR3 length equals 14 residues. V was cut by 8 bases and J by 1 base, with 15 bases left in between. As DNA, the CDR3 is TGTGCCAGCGAGCAAGGGACTGTTTCCTACGAGCAGTACTTC. It translates to CASEQGTVSYEQYF.

This chain uses TRBV7-2 with TRBJ1-1; tentative D call: TRBD1 (5 bases). V was shortened by 5 bases and J by 8 bases, with 12 bases between the two germline ends. The CDR3 has 12 residues. Germline V CDR1 and CDR2: SGHTA, FQGNSA. The CDR3, as DNA: TGTGCCAGCAGCCAAACGGGGGGGGAAGCTTTCTTT. It is translated as CASSQTGGEAFF.

The rearrangement links TRBV5-1 to TRBJ2-5, with a tentative D call TRBD1 (5 bases). Germline assignment: CDR1 SGHRS and CDR2 YFSETQ. The CDR3 consists of 13 residues. V gave up 8 bases and J gave up 2 bases, with 13 bases separating them. CDR3 coding DNA: TGCGCCAGTTCACAGGTACTTCAAGAGACCCAGTACTTC. It translates to CASSQVLQETQYF.

The rearrangement links TRBV27 to TRBJ2-3, with 10 bases lining up with TRBD2. V shed 7 bases, J shed 5 bases, and the junction held 6 bases outside the gene matches. This CDR3 spans 14 amino acids. Germline V gene data show CDR1 as MNHEY and CDR2 as SMNVEV (reference sequence). The CDR3 DNA reads TGTGCCAGCACAGGGCTAGCGGGGGAAGATACGCAGTATTTT. Protein sequence: CASTGLAGEDTQYF.

The V gene is TRBV29-1, the J gene TRBJ2-3, with D possibly TRBD1 on 5 matching bases. Trimming stripped 5 bases from V and 0 bases from J, with 21 bases between. This CDR3 has 17 residues. Germline V gene sequence: CDR1 SQVTM, CDR2 ANQGSEA. The CDR3 is CSVLGPSRPSSTDTQYF. CDR3 in DNA: TGCAGCGTTTTGGGGCCTTCGAGGCCGTCTAGCACAGATACGCAGTATTTT.

The V call is TRBV5-1, the J call TRBJ2-3, with 11 bases that match TRBD2. Germline CDR1 is SGHRS and CDR2 is YFSETQ. Unmatched junction bases numbered 3, after V lost 0 bases and J lost 3 bases. The CDR3 is made up of 16 amino acids. This chain's CDR3 is CASSLGWTSGTDTQYF. CDR3 bases: TGCGCCAGCAGCTTGGGCTGGACTAGCGGGACAGATACGCAGTATTTT.

This clone was seen a few times. V usage is TRBV6-1 and J usage is TRBJ2-7; 10 nucleotides line up with TRBD1. CDR1 MNHNS and CDR2 SASEGT come from the germline V gene. V shed 5 bases, J shed 6 bases, and the junction held 7 bases outside the gene matches. The CDR3 covers 14 residues. This chain's CDR3 is CASSSGTGVSEQYF. In DNA, the CDR3 is TGTGCCAGCAGTTCCGGGACAGGGGTTAGCGAGCAGTACTTC.

The count of this clone is one. Other DNA sequences in this specimen translate into the identical CDR3. V and J are TRBV7-6 and TRBJ1-1; D unclear. CDR1 and CDR2 from the germline V gene are SGHVS and FNYEAQ. This CDR3 comprises 13 residues. The V and J ends lost 4 bases and 1 base respectively, with 7 bases between them. As DNA, the CDR3 is TGTGCCAGCAGCTACTTAGAGAACACTGAAGCTTTCTTT. Residues: CASSYLENTEAFF.

DNA for the CDR3: TGTGCCAGCAGTTTGGGACTAGCGGGAGTTGGGGAGCAGTACTTC. It is translated as CASSLGLAGVGEQYF. V is TRBV27 and J is TRBJ2-5, with 14 bases lining up with TRBD2. CDR3 length: 15 amino acids. V lost 3 bases and J lost 11; bases outside the gene matches: 8. Per the germline V gene, CDR1 is MNHEY and CDR2 is SMNVEV (reference sequence).

This clone occurred a few times. CDR3 DNA sequence: TGTGCCAGCAGAGGGACAGGGTCCTACCGAAATCAGCCCCAGCATTTT. This encodes CASRGTGSYRNQPQHF. The rearrangement joins TRBV28 to TRBJ1-5, with TRBD1 matching 9 bases. CDR3 length: 16 residues. The V segment lost 6 bases and the J segment 4 bases; nucleotides outside the gene matches: 10. Looked up from germline, CDR1 is MDHEN and CDR2 is SYDVKM.

This clone was seen just once. The rearrangement joins TRBV5-1 to TRBJ2-3; 8 bases agree with TRBD2. The CDR3 has 14 residues. The ends lost 6 bases at V and 0 bases at J; junction bases unmatched: 3. Germline V gene data show CDR1 as SGHRS and CDR2 as YFSETQ. As DNA, the CDR3 is TGCGCCAGCACAGCGGGAGCTAGCACAGATACGCAGTATTTT. This translates into CASTAGASTDTQYF.

The rearrangement uses TRBV27 and TRBJ2-7; D perhaps matches TRBD2 (5 bases). This CDR3 comprises 14 residues. Germline loops: CDR1 MNHEY, CDR2 SMNVEV (reference sequence). The V and J ends lost 6 bases and 4 bases respectively, with 16 bases between them. The CDR3 nucleotides read TGTGCCAGCAGCCGGGGAGTTGTGGGGTACGAGCAGTACTTC. It encodes CASSRGVVGYEQYF.

This rearrangement joins TRBV10-3 to TRBJ2-5; 11 positions agree with TRBD2. V lost 2 bases, J lost 2 bases, and 7 bases stayed unmatched. Germline V CDR1 and CDR2: ENHRY, SYGVKD. The CDR3 runs 17 residues. CDR3 DNA: TGTGCCATCAGTGAGGGGGGACTAGCGGAGATTCAAGAGACCCAGTACTTC. As protein: CAISEGGLAEIQETQYF.

The chain has TRBV4-1 and TRBJ2-7; 7 bases fit TRBD1. The trim removed 0 bases at V and 3 bases at J, leaving 14 bases unmatched. The CDR3 extends over 18 amino acids. Germline V lookup: CDR1 MGHRA, CDR2 YSYEKL. The CDR3 nucleotides are TGCGCCAGCAGCCAAGAAGAGGGGGCTGAAGTCAATTACTACGAGCAGTACTTC. Protein sequence: CASSQEEGAEVNYYEQYF.